This TCR beta chain was sequenced in a study of blood T cell repertoires in COVID-19. The CDR3 totals 14 residues. The V gene end was trimmed by 8 bases and the J gene end by 7 bases; junction bases not matched to a gene: 9. Germline lookup yields CDR1 SNHLY and CDR2 FYNNEI. Profiled with immunoSEQ multiplex PCR; TCRdb holds only in-frame clones, not every one. The sample lists 350,000 or so clones, more than 70% occurring once. V and J are TRBV2 and TRBJ1-5; 9 bases line up with TRBD1. The receptor was derived from a woman aged 25 to 39 with COVID-19, enrolled during active disease. Sequenced input: peripheral blood. The CDR3 loop is CASERDREGQPQHF. CDR3 coding DNA: TGTGCCAGCGAAAGGGACAGGGAAGGGCAGCCCCAGCATTTT.